Listed below are T cell receptor beta chains from one sample, sequenced in a study of metastatic and nonmetastatic thyroid tumors. TCRdb used MiXCR to call clones anew from the PCR reads. The data contain around 46,000 clones, roughly a fifth of them singletons. Material: blood. The receptors were sampled from a male donor with papillary thyroid cancer or a benign thyroid nodule (not recorded which). Some clones in this sample may be carry-over from other donors' samples. The CDR3 runs from the conserved cysteine through the conserved F or W. The D gene is left open where the match is weak. Part of the rows lack a size; the others show once, few, many or a class for expanded clones.

j_gene: TRBJ1-1
abundance: -
v_gene: TRBV2
d_gene: -
CDR3nt: TGTGCCAGCAGTGAATATTGGAACACTGAAGCTTTCTTT
CDR3aa: CASSEYWNTEAFF

j_gene: TRBJ1-2
abundance: -
v_gene: TRBV7-9
d_gene: TRBD1
CDR3nt: TGTGCCAGCAGCCCATCCGACAGGGTGGGAGGCTACACCTTC
CDR3aa: CASSPSDRVGGYTF

j_gene: TRBJ2-6
abundance: -
v_gene: TRBV6-4
d_gene: -
CDR3nt: TGTGCCAGCAGTGAGGACAGTTCTGGGGCCAACGTCCTGACTTTC
CDR3aa: CASSEDSSGANVLTF

j_gene: TRBJ2-3
abundance: many
v_gene: TRBV13
d_gene: TRBD1
CDR3nt: TGTGCCAGCAGCACCTTAACCGACAGGGTAGGCACAGATACGCAGTATTTT
CDR3aa: CASSTLTDRVGTDTQYF

j_gene: TRBJ2-7
abundance: -
v_gene: TRBV20-1
d_gene: -
CDR3nt: TGCAGTGCTAGAGATGTTTCGGCAGCGATAGGCGAGCAGTACTTC
CDR3aa: CSARDVSAAIGEQYF

j_gene: TRBJ1-2
abundance: many
v_gene: TRBV6-1
d_gene: TRBD1
CDR3nt: TGTGCCGCGGGACAGGGCTATGGCTACACCTTC
CDR3aa: CAAGQGYGYTF

j_gene: TRBJ2-1
abundance: many
v_gene: TRBV5-1
d_gene: -
CDR3nt: TGCGCCAGCAGCTTAAATCCGGGACGTTTGCTCTTC
CDR3aa: CASSLNPGRLLF

j_gene: TRBJ1-1
abundance: few
v_gene: TRBV6-2/TRBV6-3
d_gene: -
CDR3nt: TGTGCCAGCAGTTATCGTCTAGGCCCAAACACTGAAGCTTTCTTT
CDR3aa: CASSYRLGPNTEAFF

j_gene: TRBJ2-1
abundance: many
v_gene: TRBV20-1
d_gene: TRBD1
CDR3nt: TGCAGTGCTAGGCCGGGAGGGGACAGGGGATACAATGAGCAGTTCTTC
CDR3aa: CSARPGGDRGYNEQFF

j_gene: TRBJ2-5
abundance: many
v_gene: TRBV12-3/TRBV12-4
d_gene: TRBD2
CDR3nt: TGTGCCAGCAGTTTACTAGCGGGGGAGGGGACCCAGTACTTC
CDR3aa: CASSLLAGEGTQYF

j_gene: TRBJ2-1
abundance: many
v_gene: TRBV15
d_gene: -
CDR3nt: TGTGCCACCAGCAGTATCCGTGAGCAGTTCTTC
CDR3aa: CATSSIREQFF

j_gene: TRBJ1-5
abundance: -
v_gene: TRBV6-1
d_gene: TRBD1
CDR3nt: TGTGCCAGCAGGAAGACAGGGGGGGTGGGAAATAAGCCCCAGCATTTT
CDR3aa: CASRKTGGVGNKPQHF

j_gene: TRBJ2-1
abundance: -
v_gene: TRBV20-1
d_gene: TRBD1
CDR3nt: TGCAGTGCTAGAGATCCGACAGGGTACGATGAGCAGTTCTTC
CDR3aa: CSARDPTGYDEQFF

j_gene: TRBJ1-3
abundance: -
v_gene: TRBV4-3
d_gene: -
CDR3nt: TGCGCCAGCAGCTTAAGCGTCGGGGGCGCGGAATCTGGAAACACCATATATTTT
CDR3aa: CASSLSVGGAESGNTIYF

j_gene: TRBJ1-1
abundance: many
v_gene: TRBV5-1
d_gene: TRBD1
CDR3nt: TGCGCCAGCAGCGGGGGACAGGGGGCAACTAGGGCTTTCTTT
CDR3aa: CASSGGQGATRAFF

j_gene: TRBJ2-7
abundance: many
v_gene: TRBV15
d_gene: -
CDR3nt: TGTGCCACCAGCAGTGGCGGCCCCTACGAGCAGTACTTC
CDR3aa: CATSSGGPYEQYF

j_gene: TRBJ2-3
abundance: many
v_gene: TRBV12-3/TRBV12-4
d_gene: TRBD2
CDR3nt: TGTGCCAGCAGTTTACGGGAGGGAATAGATACGCAGTATTTT
CDR3aa: CASSLREGIDTQYF

j_gene: TRBJ2-7
abundance: -
v_gene: TRBV20-1
d_gene: TRBD2
CDR3nt: TGCAGTGCTAGAGGTAGCGGGGGTTTAACCTACGAGCAGTACTTC
CDR3aa: CSARGSGGLTYEQYF

j_gene: TRBJ1-4
abundance: many
v_gene: TRBV20-1
d_gene: -
CDR3nt: TGCAGTGCTAGAGATGCCCGGAGGGGCACTAATGAAAAACTGTTTTTT
CDR3aa: CSARDARRGTNEKLFF

j_gene: TRBJ1-2
abundance: many
v_gene: TRBV27
d_gene: -
CDR3nt: TGTGCCAGCAGTCCCAGGGGCGAAGGCTACACCTTC
CDR3aa: CASSPRGEGYTF

j_gene: TRBJ1-1
abundance: few
v_gene: TRBV6-4
d_gene: TRBD1
CDR3nt: TGTGCCATCAGAGGGACAGGGGGCACTCAAGCTTTCTTT
CDR3aa: CAIRGTGGTQAFF

j_gene: TRBJ2-1
abundance: many
v_gene: TRBV12-3/TRBV12-4
d_gene: TRBD2
CDR3nt: TGTGCCAGCAGTTTAACTAGCGGGAGGGCCGGTTCCTACAATGAGCAGTTCTTC
CDR3aa: CASSLTSGRAGSYNEQFF

j_gene: TRBJ2-7
abundance: -
v_gene: TRBV14
d_gene: -
CDR3nt: TGTGCCAGCAGCCAAGATCTAGGAAGCTACGAGCAGTACTTC
CDR3aa: CASSQDLGSYEQYF